One sample yielded the 29 T cell receptor beta chains listed below, sequenced in a study of identical twins. TCRdb analysed the 5' RACE reads with MiXCR anew, one entry per CDR3 protein. The sample shows approximately 410,000 distinct CDR3 sequences, less than 20% of them seen only once. The sample comprised naive T cells sorted from blood. Receptors originate from a man aged 50 to 59 in good health.

This clonotype was counted ten times or more. The chain has TRBV7-9 and TRBJ1-5; D is uncertain. The CDR3 spans 12 residues. V was trimmed by 5 bases and J by 11 bases, leaving 13 bases between them. The germline V gene has CDR1 SEHNR and CDR2 FQNEAQ (reference sequence). The CDR3 here is CASSPGPGAQHF. CDR3 DNA sequence: TGTGCCAGCAGCCCAGGTCCCGGGGCCCAGCATTTT. Complete variable domain (other parts from reference TRBV7-9 and TRBJ1-5): DTGVSQNPRHKITKRGQNVTFRCDPISEHNRLYWYRQTLGQGPEFLTYFQNEAQLEKSRLLSDRFSAERPKGSFSTLEIQRTEQGDSAMYLCASSPGPGAQHFGDGTRLSIL.

The V call is TRBV4-1, the J call TRBJ1-6; no reliable D call. The CDR3 is 16 amino acids. CDR1 and CDR2 from the germline V gene are MGHRA and YSYEKL. V lost 3 bases to trimming and J lost 0 bases, with 9 bases between them. The CDR3, as DNA: TGCGCCAGCAGCCATCTAACTAGCTCCTATAATTCACCCCTCCACTTT. This codes for CASSHLTSSYNSPLHF.

A word on this clonotype: This CDR3 fails to terminate in the conserved phenylalanine or tryptophan, so it likely reflects a read error. The V call is TRBV20-1, the J call TRBJ2-7, with 11 bases matching TRBD2. Germline V gene sequence: CDR1 DFQATT, CDR2 SNEGSKA (reference sequence). Trimming at V came to 4 bases and at J to 7 bases, leaving 12 bases not matched to a gene. The CDR3 extends over 15 amino acids. This CDR3 reads CSANGLAGDPLEQYL. The CDR3, as DNA: TGCAGTGCTAATGGACTAGCGGGCGACCCCTTGGAGCAGTACTTA.

The J gene is TRBJ2-3, the V gene TRBV4-1; no reliable D call. The CDR3 spans 14 residues. Trimming removed 2 bases at V and 4 bases at J, with 10 bases between. Germline V gives CDR1 MGHRA, CDR2 YSYEKL. This CDR3 reads CASSQYQEPDTQYF. For the CDR3, the DNA is TGCGCCAGCAGCCAATATCAGGAGCCAGATACGCAGTATTTT.

This clonotype was found a few times. V is TRBV5-1 and J is TRBJ2-3; D possibly corresponds to TRBD2 (5 bases). CDR1 is SGHRS, CDR2 YFSETQ, per germline. Trimming took 2 bases from V and 4 from J, leaving 11 bases between them. This CDR3 has 14 residues. CDR3 loop: CASSFAGNADTQYF. The CDR3 coding sequence is TGCGCCAGCAGCTTCGCCGGGAACGCAGATACGCAGTATTTT.

The rearrangement uses TRBV18 and TRBJ2-3; 10 bases fit TRBD2. This CDR3 comprises 15 residues. V lost 3 bases and J lost 5; bases outside the gene matches: 5. The germline gives CDR1 KGHSH, CDR2 LQKENI. CDR3 sequence reads: CASSPVAGGKDTQYF. CDR3 nucleotides: TGTGCCAGCTCACCCGTAGCGGGAGGAAAAGATACGCAGTATTTT.

The chain uses TRBV5-1 and TRBJ2-3, with D perhaps assigned TRBD1 or TRBD2 (6 bases each). The germline V gene has CDR1 SGHRS and CDR2 YFSETQ. The CDR3 spans 13 residues. Trimming took off 8 bases at V and 0 bases at J, with 10 bases between the two ends. Here the CDR3 reads CASIGGSTDTQYF. The CDR3 region has the DNA TGCGCCAGTATAGGGGGGAGCACAGATACGCAGTATTTT. The variable domain in full, completed from reference TRBV5-1 and TRBJ2-3, reads KAGVTQTPRYLIKTRGQQVTLSCSPISGHRSVSWYQQTPGQGLQFLFEYFSETQRNKGNFPGRFSGRQFSNSRSEMNVSTLELGDSALYLCASIGGSTDTQYFGPGTRLTVL.

This chain joins TRBV4-1 and TRBJ1-4, with D unresolved. The CDR3 loop spans 15 amino acids. V lost 1 base to trimming and J lost 7 bases, with 13 bases between them. The germline CDR1 and CDR2 sequences are MGHRA and YSYEKL. In nucleotides, the CDR3 is TGCGCCAGCAGCCAAGTGGGAAGGGCTGGTGAAAAACTGTTTTTT. Translation gives CASSQVGRAGEKLFF.

This rearrangement joins TRBV7-9 to TRBJ2-1, with D tentatively TRBD1 (5 bases). This CDR3 comprises 15 residues. CDR1 is SEHNR, CDR2 FQNEAQ, per germline (reference sequence). The V and J ends lost 1 base and 8 bases respectively, with 15 bases between them. The DNA of the CDR3 is TGTGCCAGCAGCTTAGGAAGGGGCTGGCCGGATGAGCAGTTCTTC. Protein sequence: CASSLGRGWPDEQFF.

This clonotype was picked up many times. The rearrangement joins TRBV12-3 or TRBV12-4 to TRBJ2-3; D unresolved. The V end lost 4 bases, the J end lost 2 bases, and 1 base lay between the germline ends. The CDR3 extends over 11 amino acids. CDR3 in DNA: TGTGCCAGCAGTTACACAGATACGCAGTATTTT. It yields the protein CASSYTDTQYF.

This chain links TRBV11-2 with TRBJ2-5; the D gene could be TRBD1 or TRBD2 (6 bases each). Germline V gives CDR1 SGHAT, CDR2 FQNNGV. The CDR3 runs 14 residues. Trimming stripped 3 bases from V and 3 bases from J, with 11 bases between. In nucleotides, the CDR3 is TGTGCCAGCAGCTTTCGGGGGCCTAAAGAGACCCAGTACTTC. Amino acid sequence: CASSFRGPKETQYF.

CDR3 amino acids: CSAGETRRDQPQHF. In nucleotides, the CDR3 is TGCAGTGCGGGGGAGACCCGACGGGATCAGCCCCAGCATTTT. This chain connects TRBV20-1 to TRBJ1-5, with a tentative D call TRBD1 (5 bases). Trimming took 6 bases from V and 5 from J, leaving 17 bases between them. CDR3 size: 14 residues. Looked up from germline, CDR1 is DFQATT and CDR2 is SNEGSKA (reference sequence).

The chain carries TRBV27 and TRBJ2-2, with D possibly being TRBD1 (5 bases). Germline CDR1 MNHEY, CDR2 SMNVEV (reference sequence). V was clipped by 5 bases and J by 3 bases, with 10 bases between them. This CDR3 spans 14 amino acids. CDR3 coding DNA: TGTGCCAGCAGTCTAGGGGTGTACACCGGGGAGCTGTTTTTT. It codes for CASSLGVYTGELFF.

A few counts support this clonotype. V gene TRBV6-1 combines with J gene TRBJ1-4, with unresolved D. The CDR3 has 10 residues. The V end lost 8 bases, the J end lost 11 bases, and 9 bases lay between the germline ends. Looked up from germline, CDR1 is MNHNS and CDR2 is SASEGT. The CDR3 DNA reads as TGTGCCAGCGCCTTGGAGAAACTGTTTTTT. Residues: CASALEKLFF.

At least ten counts were recorded for this clonotype. The rearrangement uses TRBV18 and TRBJ2-2; D is unclear. The CDR3 contains 16 residues. V was cut by 4 bases and J by 4 bases, with 16 bases left in between. Per the germline V gene, CDR1 is KGHSH and CDR2 is LQKENI. In nucleotides, the CDR3 is TGTGCCAGCTCACGGAGTGACTGGTACTTCACCGGGGAGCTGTTTTTT. Translating it yields CASSRSDWYFTGELFF.

This clonotype was seen a few times. The chain combines TRBV7-2 with TRBJ2-1; D possibly corresponds to TRBD2 (5 bases). Germline V gene sequence: CDR1 SGHTA, CDR2 FQGNSA. The CDR3 is 15 amino acids. Trimming left V 8 bases short and J 7 bases short, with 21 bases between. CDR3 nucleotide sequence: TGTGCCAGCCGCCCCTCTCTGGCGGGTGGGAATGAGCAGTTCTTC. Translation: CASRPSLAGGNEQFF.

This clonotype was observed a few times. The rearrangement uses TRBV12-3 or TRBV12-4 and TRBJ1-1; no reliable D call. Trimming stripped 8 bases from V and 1 base from J, with 8 bases between. The CDR3 is made up of 12 amino acids. CDR3 bases: TGTGCCAGCCTTGTTGGGAACACTGAAGCTTTCTTT. Its translation is CASLVGNTEAFF.

This clonotype appeared a few times. V and J are TRBV20-1 and TRBJ2-5; D not certain. Germline lookup yields CDR1 DFQATT and CDR2 SNEGSKA (reference sequence). This CDR3 spans 12 amino acids. V dropped 3 bases and J dropped 0 bases, with 5 bases sitting between them. The CDR3 reads CSARLHQETQYF. In DNA, the CDR3 is TGCAGTGCTAGGTTGCACCAAGAGACCCAGTACTTC.

CDR3 sequence: CASSDLGGTYNEQFF. In DNA, the CDR3 is TGTGCCAGCAGTGACTTAGGGGGGACCTACAATGAGCAGTTCTTC. V gene TRBV6-4 combines with J gene TRBJ2-1, with D perhaps matching TRBD1 or TRBD2 (6 bases each). Germline values: CDR1 MRHNA, CDR2 SNTAGT. The CDR3 is 15 residues long. The V end was cut by 1 base, the J end by 2 bases, with 9 bases between.

This clonotype occurred a few times. The chain links TRBV4-1 to TRBJ2-5; D call uncertain. Germline loops: CDR1 MGHRA, CDR2 YSYEKL. This CDR3 comprises 15 residues. V was clipped by 3 bases and J by 5 bases, with 16 bases between them. Here the CDR3 reads CASSQGGMGSETQYF. The CDR3 nucleotides are TGCGCCAGCAGCCAGGGTGGGATGGGGTCGGAGACCCAGTACTTC.

This clonotype was recorded a few times. The chain is built from TRBV10-2 and TRBJ2-1; no clear D. Trimming removed 6 bases from V and 7 bases from J, with 4 bases in between. This CDR3 is 10 amino acids long. CDR1 WSHSY and CDR2 SAAADI come from the germline V gene. The CDR3 nucleotides are TGCGCCAGCAGATTAAATGAGCAGTTCTTC. Translating it yields CASRLNEQFF.

In this sample, this clonotype turned up many times. This rearrangement joins TRBV5-1 to TRBJ2-7; 9 positions match TRBD1. This CDR3 is 16 amino acids long. Trimming took 2 bases from V and 5 from J; bases not matched to a gene: 11. Germline lookup yields CDR1 SGHRS and CDR2 YFSETQ. Here the CDR3 reads CASSFFTWGQGHEQYF. The CDR3 DNA reads as TGCGCCAGCAGCTTCTTTACCTGGGGACAGGGCCACGAGCAGTACTTC.

CDR3 coding DNA: TGCAGCGTTAGAGGGACGGGTCTCTCCTACGAGCAGTACTTC. Protein product: CSVRGTGLSYEQYF. The chain carries TRBV29-1 and TRBJ2-7; D could derive from TRBD1 or TRBD2 (5 bases each). Trimming shortened V by 5 bases and J by 0 bases, and 14 bases separated the two germline ends. The germline V gene encodes CDR1 SQVTM and CDR2 ANQGSEA. This CDR3 has 14 amino acids.

This clonotype was seen a few times. The chain recombines TRBV5-1 with TRBJ2-1, with 7 bases that match TRBD1. J was trimmed by 8 bases and V by 0 bases; bases with no gene match: 2. Germline CDR1 SGHRS, CDR2 YFSETQ. The CDR3 is made up of 13 amino acids. DNA for the CDR3: TGCGCCAGCAGCTTGGTGACAGGGCATGAGCAGTTCTTC. Encoded protein: CASSLVTGHEQFF.

The chain links TRBV7-8 to TRBJ2-1; 8 bases fit TRBD1. CDR3 length: 17 residues. The trim removed 6 bases at V and 6 bases at J, leaving 16 bases unmatched. Germline lookup yields CDR1 SGHVS and CDR2 FQNEAQ. The CDR3 loop is CASSSALRDRKPNEQFF. CDR3 in DNA: TGTGCCAGCAGTTCAGCCCTCCGGGACAGGAAGCCCAATGAGCAGTTCTTC.

A few counts support this clonotype. This rearrangement joins TRBV4-3 to TRBJ1-2; D is perhaps TRBD1 (5 bases). The CDR3 is made up of 16 amino acids. V lost 0 bases and J 0 bases, leaving 11 bases between the germline ends. Germline V CDR1 and CDR2: LGHNA, YSLEER. CDR3 in amino acids: CASSQDYGRANYGYTF. The CDR3 nucleotides read TGCGCCAGCAGCCAAGATTACGGCAGGGCTAACTATGGCTACACCTTC.

CDR3 protein: CASSPPAGQGARNEQFF. CDR3 sequence (DNA): TGTGCCAGCTCACCACCTGCTGGACAGGGGGCGCGGAATGAGCAGTTCTTC. This chain uses TRBV18 with TRBJ2-1; 11 nucleotides match TRBD1. The CDR3 spans 17 residues. Germline assignment: CDR1 KGHSH and CDR2 LQKENI. After removal of 0 bases from V and 7 bases from J, the junction contained 8 bases not matched to a gene.

This clonotype was counted only a few times. The chain carries TRBV27 and TRBJ1-4, with a possible D match to TRBD1 (5 bases). The germline V and J ends were trimmed by 2 bases and 7 bases, with 14 bases remaining between them. CDR3 length equals 15 residues. CDR1 is MNHEY, CDR2 SMNVEV, per germline (reference sequence). The CDR3 coding sequence is TGTGCCAGCAGTTTAGGCGGGGGACCTCCTGAAAAACTGTTTTTT. It specifies CASSLGGGPPEKLFF.

This clonotype was picked up many times. The chain links TRBV12-3 or TRBV12-4 to TRBJ1-5, with TRBD1 matching over 8 bases. The CDR3 contains 13 residues. J gave up 7 bases and V 5 bases, and 4 bases lay outside the gene matches. The CDR3 loop is CASSVTGDQPQHF. CDR3 coding DNA: TGTGCCAGCAGTGTGACAGGGGACCAGCCCCAGCATTTT.